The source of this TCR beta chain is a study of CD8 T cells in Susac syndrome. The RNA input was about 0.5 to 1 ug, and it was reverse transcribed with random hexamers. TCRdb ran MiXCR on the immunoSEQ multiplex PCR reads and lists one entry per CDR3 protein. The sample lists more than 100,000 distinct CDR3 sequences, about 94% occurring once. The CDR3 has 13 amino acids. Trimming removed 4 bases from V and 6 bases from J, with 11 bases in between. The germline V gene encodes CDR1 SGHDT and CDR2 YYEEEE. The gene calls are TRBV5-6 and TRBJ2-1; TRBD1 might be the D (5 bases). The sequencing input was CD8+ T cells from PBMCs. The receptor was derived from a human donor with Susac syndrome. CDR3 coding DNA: TGTGCCAGCAGCCTTAACAGGCCCAATGAGCAGTTCTTC. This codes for CASSLNRPNEQFF. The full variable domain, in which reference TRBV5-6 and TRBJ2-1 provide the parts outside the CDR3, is DAGVTQSPTHLIKTRGQQVTLRCSPKSGHDTVSWYQQALGQGPQFIFQYYEEEERQRGNFPDRFSGHQFPNYSSELNVNALLLGDSALYLCASSLNRPNEQFFGPGTRLTVL.